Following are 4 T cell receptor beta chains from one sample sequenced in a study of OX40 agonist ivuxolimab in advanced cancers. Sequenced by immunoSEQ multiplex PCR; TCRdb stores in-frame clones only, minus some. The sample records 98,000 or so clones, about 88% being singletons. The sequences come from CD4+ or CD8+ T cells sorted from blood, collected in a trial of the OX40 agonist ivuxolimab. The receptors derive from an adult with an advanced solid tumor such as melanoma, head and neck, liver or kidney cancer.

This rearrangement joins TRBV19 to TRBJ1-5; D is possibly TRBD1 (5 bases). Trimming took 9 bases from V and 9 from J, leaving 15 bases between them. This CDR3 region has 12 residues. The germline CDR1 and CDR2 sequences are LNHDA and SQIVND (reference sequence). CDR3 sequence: CASTRGRGPQHF. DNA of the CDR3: TGTGCCAGCACACGGGGCCGAGGGCCCCAGCATTTT.

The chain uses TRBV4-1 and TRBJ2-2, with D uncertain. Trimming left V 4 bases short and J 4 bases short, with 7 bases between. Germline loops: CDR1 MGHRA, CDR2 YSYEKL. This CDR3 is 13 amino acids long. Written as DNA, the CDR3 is TGCGCCAGCAGCCCAATTCGCACCGGGGAGCTGTTTTTT. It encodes CASSPIRTGELFF.

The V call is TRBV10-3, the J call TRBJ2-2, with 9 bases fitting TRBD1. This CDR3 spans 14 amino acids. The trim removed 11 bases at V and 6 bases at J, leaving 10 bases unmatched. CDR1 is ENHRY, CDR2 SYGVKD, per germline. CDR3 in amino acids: CASNRGRESGELFF. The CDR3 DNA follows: TGTGCCTCAAACAGGGGGCGGGAATCCGGGGAGCTGTTTTTT.

The CDR3 loop is CASSAAPSTNEKLFF. As DNA, the CDR3 is TGTGCCAGCAGCGCTGCCCCGTCAACTAATGAAAAACTGTTTTTT. The chain recombines TRBV4-2 with TRBJ1-4, with D uncertain. Trimming pared 5 bases from V and 0 bases from J, leaving 10 bases between. CDR1 and CDR2 from the germline V gene are LGHNA and YNFKEQ. CDR3 length: 15 residues.